The 13 T cell receptor beta chains below all came from one sample that was sequenced in a study of cytotoxic CD8 clonotypes in ibrutinib-treated CLL. Repertoires were generated with immunoSEQ multiplex PCR, while TCRdb's copy carries only in-frame clones and drops some. The sample yields roughly 100,000 clones, around four fifths seen once. This sample comprised PBMCs, obtained after 12 months of ibrutinib treatment. The source of these receptors is a human donor with chronic lymphocytic leukemia.

The CDR3 spells CASSMGFNYGYTF. The CDR3 nucleotides read TGTGCCAGTAGTATGGGGTTTAACTATGGCTACACCTTC. The V call is TRBV19, the J call TRBJ1-2; D is ambiguous. V was pared by 3 bases and J by 1 base, with 6 bases between. CDR1 and CDR2 from the germline V gene are LNHDA and SQIVND (reference sequence). The CDR3 runs to 13 residues.

The rearrangement links TRBV5-5 to TRBJ2-7; 7 bases are shared with TRBD1. Germline V CDR1 and CDR2: SGHKS, YYEKEE (reference sequence). With V trimmed by 6 bases and J by 2 bases, 11 bases remained unmatched. This CDR3 region has 15 residues. The DNA of the CDR3 is TGTGCCAGCACCTACACCCAGGGGGTTGCCTACGAGCAGTACTTC. It specifies CASTYTQGVAYEQYF.

The J gene is TRBJ2-7, the V gene TRBV28; TRBD1 aligns across 7 bases. The V gene end was trimmed by 4 bases and the J gene end by 3 bases; junction bases not matched to a gene: 6. CDR1 and CDR2 (germline): MDHEN, SYDVKM. The CDR3 is 14 residues long. The CDR3 nucleotides are TGTGCCAGCAGTTACACGGGACAGAACTACGAGCAGTACTTC. It yields the protein CASSYTGQNYEQYF.

This clone was seen more than once but under ten times. The chain couples TRBV10-3 to TRBJ1-2, with a possible D match to TRBD1 (6 bases). Between the trimmed V and J ends, which lost 3 bases and 2 bases, there was a span of 7 bases. The CDR3 runs to 13 residues. Germline V gene data show CDR1 as ENHRY and CDR2 as SYGVKD. CDR3 DNA: TGTGCCATCAGTGATACAGGGAACTATGGCTACACCTTC. This sequence encodes CAISDTGNYGYTF.

This chain uses TRBV18 with TRBJ2-3; the D call may be TRBD1 or TRBD2 (6 bases each). Deletions cut 3 bases from V and 4 bases from J, with 14 bases between. CDR3 length equals 15 residues. The V gene's germline CDR1 is KGHSH and CDR2 LQKENI. CDR3 in amino acids: CASSPPQGLADTQYF. The CDR3 DNA reads as TGTGCCAGCTCACCCCCACAGGGACTGGCAGATACGCAGTATTTT.

The chain joins TRBV5-1 to TRBJ1-2; D gene unclear. There are 15 residues in the CDR3. Per germline, CDR1 SGHRS and CDR2 YFSETQ. With 3 bases removed from V and 7 bases from J, the gap between germline ends came to 19 bases. The chain's CDR3 is CASSSPTGSLGGYTF. CDR3 nucleotides: TGCGCCAGCAGCTCCCCTACCGGGAGTTTGGGTGGCTACACCTTC.

The J gene is TRBJ1-1, the V gene TRBV5-1; D is possibly TRBD1 (6 bases). The germline CDR1 and CDR2 sequences are SGHRS and YFSETQ. V lost 7 bases and J 2 bases, leaving 12 bases between the germline ends. The CDR3 spans 13 residues. CDR3 amino acids: CASQGGVNTEAFF. In DNA form, the CDR3 reads TGCGCCAGCCAAGGGGGGGTAAACACTGAAGCTTTCTTT.

This chain connects TRBV5-8 to TRBJ2-3; tentative D call: TRBD2 (6 bases). The CDR3 totals 15 residues. Germline CDR1 SGHTS, CDR2 YDEGEE. The V and J ends lost 3 bases and 0 bases respectively, with 11 bases between them. Written as DNA, the CDR3 is TGTGCCAGCAGCTCTCGAGCGGGTAGCACAGATACGCAGTATTTT. Translation: CASSSRAGSTDTQYF.

The chain recombines TRBV6-5 with TRBJ2-2; TRBD1 might be the D (5 bases). This CDR3 is built from 14 residues. Germline assignment: CDR1 MNHEY and CDR2 SVGAGI. Trimming shortened V by 2 bases and J by 4 bases, and 8 bases separated the two germline ends. The CDR3 loop is CASSYRQTTGELFF. The CDR3 nucleotides are TGTGCCAGCAGTTACAGACAGACCACCGGGGAGCTGTTTTTT.

The J gene is TRBJ2-1, the V gene TRBV7-6; D remains ambiguous. CDR1 and CDR2 (germline): SGHVS, FNYEAQ. The CDR3 is 12 amino acids. V was cut by 5 bases and J by 6 bases, with 8 bases left in between. The CDR3 reads CASSRLSNEQFF. The CDR3 nucleotides read TGTGCCAGCAGCAGACTGAGCAATGAGCAGTTCTTC.

This sequence joins TRBV5-1 and TRBJ1-6; a possible D gene is TRBD1 (5 bases). In germline, CDR1 is SGHRS, CDR2 YFSETQ. Trimming cost V 4 bases and J 7 bases, with 12 bases left between them. The CDR3 extends over 14 amino acids. CDR3 sequence: CASSPGGGNSPLHF. Here the CDR3 DNA reads TGCGCCAGCAGCCCGGGGGGGGGAAATTCACCCCTCCACTTT.

The chain couples TRBV9 to TRBJ1-1; D unclear. The V gene's germline CDR1 is SGDLS and CDR2 YYNGEE. The CDR3 consists of 14 residues. The V end lost 2 bases, the J end lost 2 bases, and 10 bases lay between the germline ends. The CDR3 DNA follows: TGTGCCAGCAGCGTCGGAGAGATTAACACTGAAGCTTTCTTT. Translating it yields CASSVGEINTEAFF. Drawing the rest from reference TRBV9 and TRBJ1-1, the complete variable domain is DSGVTQTPKHLITATGQRVTLRCSPRSGDLSVYWYQQSLDQGLQFLIQYYNGEERAKGNILERFSAQQFPDLHSELNLSSLELGDSALYFCASSVGEINTEAFFGQGTRLTVV.

This clone was recorded only once. V and J are TRBV6-6 and TRBJ2-3; possible D gene TRBD2, 5 bases. Germline assignment: CDR1 MNHNY and CDR2 SVGAGI (reference sequence). V gave up 7 bases and J gave up 5 bases, with 13 bases separating them. The CDR3 is 13 residues long. This CDR3 reads CASTPAGRDTQYF. CDR3 DNA sequence: TGTGCCAGCACCCCGGCGGGCAGAGATACGCAGTATTTT.